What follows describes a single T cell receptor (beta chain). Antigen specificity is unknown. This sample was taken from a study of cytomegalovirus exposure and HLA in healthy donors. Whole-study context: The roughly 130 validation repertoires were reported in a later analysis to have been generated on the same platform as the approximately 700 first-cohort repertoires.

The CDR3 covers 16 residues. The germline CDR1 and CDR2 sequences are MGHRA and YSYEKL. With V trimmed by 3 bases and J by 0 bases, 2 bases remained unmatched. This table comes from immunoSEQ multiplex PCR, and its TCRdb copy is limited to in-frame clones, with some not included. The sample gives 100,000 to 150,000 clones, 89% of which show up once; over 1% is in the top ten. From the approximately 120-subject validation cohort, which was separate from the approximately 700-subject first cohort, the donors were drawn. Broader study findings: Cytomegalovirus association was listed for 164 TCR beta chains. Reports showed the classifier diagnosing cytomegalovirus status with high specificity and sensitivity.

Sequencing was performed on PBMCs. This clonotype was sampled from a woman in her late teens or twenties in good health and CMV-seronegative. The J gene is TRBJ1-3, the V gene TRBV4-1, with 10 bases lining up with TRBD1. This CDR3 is CASSQGQGPSGNTIYF. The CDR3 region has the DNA TGCGCCAGCAGCCAGGGACAGGGGCCCTCTGGAAACACCATATATTTT.